Following are 9 T cell receptor beta chains from one sample sequenced in a study of blood T cell repertoires in COVID-19. TCRdb's copy holds only in-frame clones and misses some; the assay was immunoSEQ multiplex PCR. The profile shows 120,000 or so clones, roughly 82% of them singletons. The sample taken for sequencing was peripheral blood. These receptors all come from a human donor in a cohort sampled during active COVID-19.

This chain joins TRBV19 and TRBJ2-3; D possibly corresponds to TRBD2 (6 bases). V lost 6 bases and J lost 0, with 10 bases in between. This CDR3 is 14 amino acids long. Germline V gene data show CDR1 as LNHDA and CDR2 as SQIVND (reference sequence). The CDR3 protein is CASSAGTSTDTQYF. For the CDR3, the DNA is TGTGCCAGTAGCGCGGGGACTAGCACAGATACGCAGTATTTT. Combining the CDR3 with reference TRBV19 and TRBJ2-3 gives the whole variable domain DGGITQSPKYLFRKEGQNVTLSCEQNLNHDAMYWYRQDPGQGLRLIYYSQIVNDFQKGDIAEGYSVSREKKESFPLTVTSAQKNPTAFYLCASSAGTSTDTQYFGPGTRLTVL.

The J gene is TRBJ1-5, the V gene TRBV23-1, with 9 bases aligning to TRBD1. Being an ORF, TRBV23-1 has a function that is uncertain. The CDR3 consists of 17 residues. V shed 0 bases and J 3 bases; nucleotides not matched to a gene: 6. DNA of the CDR3: TGCGCCAGCAGTCAATCGGGGACAGGGACTCACAATCAGCCCCAGCATTTT. It specifies CASSQSGTGTHNQPQHF.

The sample holds a few counts of this clone. The chain combines TRBV4-2 with TRBJ2-5; 8 bases fit TRBD1. This CDR3 region has 17 residues. V shed 4 bases, J shed 4 bases, and the junction held 14 bases outside the gene matches. Germline CDR1 LGHNA, CDR2 YNFKEQ. The chain's CDR3 is CASSPLHPTGDAETQYF. DNA of the CDR3: TGTGCCAGCAGCCCGCTACACCCGACAGGGGACGCAGAGACCCAGTACTTC.

The chain has TRBV15 and TRBJ1-1, with a weak D call TRBD1 (6 bases). Germline lookup yields CDR1 LNHNV and CDR2 YYDKDF (reference sequence). V was cut by 5 bases and J by 1 base, with 20 bases left in between. The length of the CDR3 is 17 residues. The CDR3 DNA sequence: TGTGCCACCAGCCCTAACCGGGGGGCATCAGGGAACACTGAAGCTTTCTTT. It is translated as CATSPNRGASGNTEAFF.

V and J are TRBV5-1 and TRBJ1-2; D possibly corresponds to TRBD1 (6 bases). Per germline, CDR1 SGHRS and CDR2 YFSETQ. The CDR3 runs 13 residues. V was cut by 0 bases and J by 7 bases, with 10 bases left in between. The CDR3 DNA reads as TGCGCCAGCAGCTTGGACAGGGAAGGTGGCTACACCTTC. Translating gives CASSLDREGGYTF.

The V call is TRBV12-5, the J call TRBJ2-5; 15 bases match TRBD2. The CDR3 is 16 amino acids. V lost 5 bases and J lost 1; bases outside the gene matches: 2. Germline assignment: CDR1 LGHNT and CDR2 FRNRAP. The DNA of the CDR3 is TGTGCTAGTGGTCCGGGACTAGCGGGGGGCCAAGAGACCCAGTACTTC. This codes for CASGPGLAGGQETQYF.

The V and J genes are TRBV9 and TRBJ2-1; 8 bases map to TRBD2. Trimming took 4 bases from V and 14 from J; bases not matched to a gene: 8. The CDR3 extends over 12 amino acids. Germline values: CDR1 SGDLS, CDR2 YYNGEE. CDR3 protein: CASSLDGSGEFF. The DNA of the CDR3 is TGTGCCAGCAGCCTGGACGGTAGCGGGGAGTTCTTC.

This clone was seen a single time. The chain recombines TRBV6-1 with TRBJ2-2, with D possibly being TRBD2 (5 bases). CDR3 size: 14 residues. CDR1 and CDR2 from the germline V gene are MNHNS and SASEGT. V was pared by 3 bases and J by 4 bases, with 9 bases between. The CDR3, as DNA: TGTGCCAGCAGTGAGGAGGTCGGCACCGGGGAGCTGTTTTTT. It specifies CASSEEVGTGELFF.

The rearrangement joins TRBV6-2 or TRBV6-3 to TRBJ2-7; the match to TRBD1 covers 10 bases. V lost 8 bases, J lost 4 bases, and 14 bases stayed unmatched. Germline lookup yields CDR1 MNHEY and CDR2 SVGEGT. The CDR3 is made up of 16 amino acids. CDR3 sequence (DNA): TGTGCCAGCTGCCGGGACAGGGGCCCTCGAGGATACGAGCAGTACTTC. This translates into CASCRDRGPRGYEQYF.